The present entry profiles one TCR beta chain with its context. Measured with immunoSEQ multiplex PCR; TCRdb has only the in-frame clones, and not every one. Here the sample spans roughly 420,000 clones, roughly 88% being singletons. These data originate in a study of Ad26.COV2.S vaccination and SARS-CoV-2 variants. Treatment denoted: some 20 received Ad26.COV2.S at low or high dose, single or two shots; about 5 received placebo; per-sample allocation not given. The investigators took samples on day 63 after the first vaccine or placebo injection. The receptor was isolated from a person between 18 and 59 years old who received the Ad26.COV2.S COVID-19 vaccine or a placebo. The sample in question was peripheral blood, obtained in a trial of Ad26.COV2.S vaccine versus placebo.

As DNA, the CDR3 is TGTGCCAGCAGCTTGGGACCCAGGAGCTCCTATAATTCACCCCTCCACTTT. Translated, it gives CASSLGPRSSYNSPLHF. The V gene is TRBV7-2, the J gene TRBJ1-6; perhaps TRBD1 as D (5 bases). With 3 bases removed from V and 0 bases from J, the gap between germline ends came to 12 bases. The CDR3 is 17 residues long. Germline CDR1 is SGHTA and CDR2 is FQGNSA.